This T cell receptor (beta chain) was observed in a study of long-term antiretroviral therapy in people with HIV. The wider study: Specimens dating back about a decade before the 2015 immediate-ART recommendation are the oldest included.

The authors ran the immunoSEQ assay, v3.0, at survey level. TCRdb keeps only in-frame clones here, not all; method: immunoSEQ multiplex PCR. Of tens of thousands of clones in the sample, roughly four fifths are singletons; the top ten hold about 25%. Every donor had one or more pre-ART and two or more post-ART PBMC samples. This receptor was obtained from a man aged 50 to 60 with HIV. The specimen was unsorted PBMCs, collected 0.4 years after starting antiretroviral therapy.

CDR3 region: CASSQDWSSSSYADTQYF. The CDR3, as DNA: TGCGCCAGCAGCCAAGATTGGTCCTCCAGCAGTTATGCAGATACGCAGTATTTT. The rearrangement joins TRBV4-1 to TRBJ2-3; no clear D gene. CDR1 MGHRA and CDR2 YSYEKL come from the germline V gene. CDR3 length: 18 residues. V was cut by 0 bases and J by 4 bases, with 20 bases left in between.